The 19 T cell receptor beta chains below come from one sample, sequenced in a study of tumor-infiltrating lymphocytes in primary liver carcinoma. With around 490 ng total RNA as template and a constant-region primer, TCR beta cDNA was made. Modified slightly, ARM-PCR produced TCR beta libraries over three nested multiplex PCR rounds. TRBV1-TRBV30 forward primers paired with a C-beta reverse primer drove the first two PCR rounds, about 10 cycles each. One entry per CDR3 protein results from TCRdb running MiXCR on the multiplex PCR reads. The sample contains about 44,000 distinct CDR3 sequences, roughly 73% of which appear only once. The source material, 20-30 mg of unsorted bulk tissue, was used to co-extract RNA and DNA. Specimen: tumor-adjacent normal liver tissue. These receptors all stem from a woman aged 25 to 39 with primary liver carcinoma and hepatitis B virus infection.

On this clonotype: The germline gene is not matched at one end of the junction; a read error may be the cause. The chain has TRBV6-6 and TRBJ2-3; no definite D call. Germline lookup yields CDR1 MNHNY and CDR2 SVGAGI (reference sequence). The CDR3 has 14 amino acids. DNA of the CDR3: TGTGCCAGCAGTTACACGAACTCCGCAGATATGCAGTATTTT. Its translation is CASSYTNSADMQYF.

This clonotype was counted many times. The rearrangement links TRBV10-3 to TRBJ2-1, with 14 bases identical to TRBD2. V lost 3 bases and J lost 9; bases outside the gene matches: 10. CDR1 ENHRY and CDR2 SYGVKD come from the germline V gene. The CDR3 is 17 residues long. CDR3 sequence reads: CAISDPTGTSGSGEQFF. The CDR3 DNA reads as TGTGCCATCAGTGACCCAACCGGGACTAGCGGGAGCGGTGAGCAGTTCTTC.

Comment on this clonotype: A much larger clone lies a single base off, so this may be a read error. The chain combines TRBV5-1 with TRBJ1-6; D is perhaps TRBD1 (5 bases). CDR1 and CDR2 (germline): SGHRS, YFSETQ. The CDR3 length is 13 residues. DNA for the CDR3: TGCGTCAGCAGCTTGGGGACCAATTCACCCCTCCACTTT. This codes for CVSSLGTNSPLHF.

In the case of this clonotype: Relative to the germline gene, one junction end is altered; a read error may explain this. The chain is built from TRBV4-2 and TRBJ2-2, with 10 positions matching TRBD2. CDR1 is LGHNA and CDR2 is YNFKEQ in the germline V gene. CDR3 size: 18 residues. This CDR3 is CASSQVRAGGPGTGELFF. CDR3 nucleotides: TGTGCCAGCAGCCAAGTGCGAGCGGGAGGGCCGGGCACCGGGGAGCTGTTTTTC.

V is TRBV28 and J is TRBJ1-1, with 7 bases aligning to TRBD1. Per the germline V gene, CDR1 is MDHEN and CDR2 is SYDVKM. Trimming removed 6 bases from V and 0 bases from J; junction bases left unmatched: 4. The CDR3 is made up of 14 amino acids. As DNA, the CDR3 is TGTGCCAGCAGAGACAGGGTTATGAACACTGAAGCTTTCTTT. Its translation is CASRDRVMNTEAFF.

About this clonotype: This may arise from a read error, as a much more abundant clone is one base away. The chain uses TRBV7-9 and TRBJ2-5; no definite D call. The CDR3 totals 16 residues. The germline CDR1 and CDR2 sequences are SEHNR and FQNEAQ (reference sequence). CDR3 in amino acids: CASSPRRGAHQQTQYF. In DNA form, the CDR3 reads TGTGCCAGCAGCCCAAGACGAGGAGCTCACCAACAGACCCAGTACTTC.

Details on this clonotype: Since the CDR3 does not end with the conserved phenylalanine or tryptophan, this likely comes from a read error. V gene TRBV11-2 combines with J gene TRBJ2-7; D gene ambiguous. Germline CDR1 and CDR2: SGHAT and FQNNGV. This CDR3 has 11 amino acids. With 6 bases removed from V and 9 bases from J, the gap between germline ends came to 12 bases. This chain's CDR3 is CASSQASVQYS. The CDR3 DNA reads as TGTGCCAGCAGTCAAGCCAGTGTGCAGTACTCC.

Only a few counts were recorded for this clonotype. The chain employs TRBV11-2 and TRBJ2-1; TRBD1 aligns across 7 bases. The V gene's germline CDR1 is SGHAT and CDR2 FQNNGV. The CDR3 loop spans 15 amino acids. The V gene end was trimmed by 5 bases and the J gene end by 4 bases; junction bases not matched to a gene: 8. The CDR3 nucleotides read TGTGCCAGCAGCAACGAGGGCAGGGGGTACAATGAGCAGTTCTTC. Its protein product is CASSNEGRGYNEQFF. The full variable domain, with the rest looked up from reference TRBV11-2 and TRBJ2-1, is EAGVAQSPRYKIIEKRQSVAFWCNPISGHATLYWYQQILGQGPKLLIQFQNNGVVDDSQLPKDRFSAERLKGVDSTLKIQPAKLEDSAVYLCASSNEGRGYNEQFFGPGTRLTVL.

This rearrangement joins TRBV6-2 or TRBV6-3 to TRBJ2-6, with TRBD2 identical over 12 bases. This CDR3 region has 16 residues. Germline V CDR1 and CDR2: MNHEY, SVGEGT. Trimming removed 10 bases from V and 11 bases from J; junction bases left unmatched: 15. CDR3 residues: CATGLAGFTGVDVLTF. The CDR3 DNA is TGTGCCACCGGACTAGCGGGATTTACTGGGGTCGACGTCCTGACTTTC.

The rearrangement links TRBV28 to TRBJ1-6, with TRBD1 matching over 9 bases. The ends lost 8 bases at V and 14 bases at J; junction bases unmatched: 19. CDR1 is MDHEN and CDR2 is SYDVKM in the germline V gene. The CDR3 is made up of 16 amino acids. The CDR3 DNA follows: TGTGCCAGCGGTGCCCACAGGGGGCAAGTTTTCTTCACCCTCCACTTT. Amino acid sequence: CASGAHRGQVFFTLHF. The whole variable domain, filled in from reference TRBV28 and TRBJ1-6, reads DVKVTQSSRYLVKRTGEKVFLECVQDMDHENMFWYRQDPGLGLRLIYFSYDVKMKEKGDIPEGYSVSREKKERFSLILESASTNQTSMYLCASGAHRGQVFFTLHFGNGTRLTVT.

This clonotype was seen repeatedly, ten times or more. The chain uses TRBV6-2 or TRBV6-3 and TRBJ2-3, with TRBD2 matching 8 bases. V was clipped by 0 bases and J by 4 bases; unmatched bases: 9. Germline V gene data show CDR1 as MNHEY and CDR2 as SVGEGT. There are 17 residues in the CDR3. CDR3 coding DNA: TGTGCCAGCAGTTACTCGCCGCGGGAGGTCGTTGCAGATACGCAGTATTTT. It codes for CASSYSPREVVADTQYF.

A note on this clonotype: Mismatch with germline at one junction end may stem from a read error. This chain uses TRBV12-3 or TRBV12-4 with TRBJ1-1, with D unresolved. The CDR3 extends over 12 amino acids. The CDR3 nucleotides are TGTGCCAGCAGCGTCATGGCTTCTGAAGTTTCCTTT. This sequence encodes CASSVMASEVSF.

This clonotype was found a few times. The junction shows a germline mismatch at one end, possibly a read error. The chain recombines TRBV5-4 with TRBJ1-6, with 9 bases matching TRBD1. Germline values: CDR1 SGHNT, CDR2 YYREEE (reference sequence). This CDR3 has 18 amino acids. The DNA of the CDR3 is TGTACCAGCAGCACCTACGACAGGGGGATTACCTATAATCCACCCCTCCACTTT. Amino acid sequence: CTSSTYDRGITYNPPLHF.

As to this clonotype: A much more abundant neighbour one base away suggests this may be a read error. This chain links TRBV12-3 or TRBV12-4 with TRBJ1-2, with TRBD1 matching over 7 bases. The CDR3 totals 12 residues. Losses at the gene ends were 7 bases for V and 12 bases for J; bases not matched to a gene: 11. CDR3 region: CASTSGQWGHTF. CDR3 DNA sequence: TGTGCCAGCACTTCGGGACAGTGGGGCCACACCTTC.

Remarks on this clonotype: Germline is not matched at one junction end, which may reflect a read error. The V call is TRBV4-2, the J call TRBJ2-2, with TRBD1 matching 11 bases. The germline CDR1 and CDR2 sequences are LGHNA and YNFKEQ. The CDR3 totals 16 residues. The DNA for the CDR3 is TGTGCCAGTAGCCAAGAAGAGGGACAGGGGGGCGGGGAGATGTTTTTT. Its translation: CASSQEEGQGGGEMFF.

This clonotype was counted a single time. Sequence at one end of the junction differs from germline and may be a read error. The chain carries TRBV13 and TRBJ2-5; 8 bases are a match to TRBD1. CDR3 size: 15 residues. Germline loops: CDR1 PRHDT, CDR2 FYEKMQ (reference sequence). The chain's CDR3 is CASSSEGQGLGTQYF. DNA of the CDR3: TGTGCTAGCAGCTCCGAAGGACAGGGTCTGGGGACCCAGTACTTC.

This clonotype was seen just once. The junction departs from the called germline gene at one end, perhaps through a read error. CDR3 coding DNA: TGTGCCAGCAGCCCCCAACCGGGAGGACACTACAGTGAGCGGTTCTTC. It translates to CASSPQPGGHYSERFF. The genes are TRBV6-2 or TRBV6-3 and TRBJ2-1, with 7 bases that match TRBD2. Germline V gene lookup returns CDR1 MNHEY and CDR2 SVGEGT. CDR3 size: 16 residues.

This clonotype was detected many times. The chain uses TRBV6-5 and TRBJ2-2; D perhaps matches TRBD2 (6 bases). This CDR3 has 16 residues. Per germline, CDR1 MNHEY and CDR2 SVGAGI. Trimming shortened V by 6 bases and J by 5 bases, and 19 bases separated the two germline ends. The CDR3 here is CASSLSEEGPTGELFF. The CDR3 DNA sequence: TGTGCCAGCAGCCTTAGCGAGGAGGGACCTACCGGGGAGCTGTTTTTT.

Comment on this clonotype: One end of the junction varies from germline; a read error may be responsible. The V and J genes are TRBV6-6 and TRBJ1-1; TRBD1 aligns across 9 bases. The CDR3 covers 12 residues. The germline CDR1 and CDR2 sequences are MNHNY and SVGAGI (reference sequence). The CDR3 reads CPRSPPGQGAFF. The DNA of the CDR3 is TGTCCCAGAAGCCCGCCGGGACAGGGAGCTTTCTTT.